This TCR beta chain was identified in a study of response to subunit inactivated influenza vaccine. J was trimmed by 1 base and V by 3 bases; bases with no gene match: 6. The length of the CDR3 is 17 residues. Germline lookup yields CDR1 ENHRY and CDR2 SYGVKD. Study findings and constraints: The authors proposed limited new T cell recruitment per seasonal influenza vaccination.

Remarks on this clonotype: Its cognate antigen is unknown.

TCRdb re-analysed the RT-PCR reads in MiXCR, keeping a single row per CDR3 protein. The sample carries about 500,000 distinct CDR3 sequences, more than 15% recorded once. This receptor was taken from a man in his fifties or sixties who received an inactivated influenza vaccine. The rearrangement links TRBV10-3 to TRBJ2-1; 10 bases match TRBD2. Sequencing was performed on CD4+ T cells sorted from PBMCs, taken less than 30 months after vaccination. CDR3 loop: CAISEFRTSGSYNEQFF. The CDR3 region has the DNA TGTGCCATCAGTGAATTTCGGACTAGCGGTTCCTACAATGAGCAGTTCTTC.